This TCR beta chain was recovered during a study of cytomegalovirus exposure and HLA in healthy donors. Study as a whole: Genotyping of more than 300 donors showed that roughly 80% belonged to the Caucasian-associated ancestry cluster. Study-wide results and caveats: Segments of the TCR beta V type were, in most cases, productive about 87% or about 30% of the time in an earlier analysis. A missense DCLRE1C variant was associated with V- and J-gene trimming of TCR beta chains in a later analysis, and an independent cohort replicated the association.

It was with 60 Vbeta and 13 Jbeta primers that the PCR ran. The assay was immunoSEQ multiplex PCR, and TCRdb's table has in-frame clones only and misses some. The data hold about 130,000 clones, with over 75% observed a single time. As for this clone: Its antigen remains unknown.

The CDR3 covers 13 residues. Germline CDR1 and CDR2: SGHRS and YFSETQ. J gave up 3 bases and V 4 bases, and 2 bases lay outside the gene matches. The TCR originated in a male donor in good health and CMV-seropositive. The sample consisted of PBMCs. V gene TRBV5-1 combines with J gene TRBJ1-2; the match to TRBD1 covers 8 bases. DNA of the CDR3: TGCGCCAGCAGCCCGGACAGGGACTATGGCTACACCTTC. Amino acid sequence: CASSPDRDYGYTF.